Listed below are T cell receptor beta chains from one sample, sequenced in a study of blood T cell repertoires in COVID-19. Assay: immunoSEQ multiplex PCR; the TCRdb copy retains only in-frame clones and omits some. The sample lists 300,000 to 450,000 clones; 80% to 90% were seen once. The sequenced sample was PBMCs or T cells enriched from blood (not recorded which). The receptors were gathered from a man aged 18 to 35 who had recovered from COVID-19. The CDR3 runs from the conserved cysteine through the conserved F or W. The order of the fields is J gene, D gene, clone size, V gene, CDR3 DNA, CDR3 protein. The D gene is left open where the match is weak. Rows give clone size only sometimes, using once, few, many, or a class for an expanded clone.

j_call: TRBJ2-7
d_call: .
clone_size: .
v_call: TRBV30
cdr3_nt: TGTGCCTGGAGTGGTACAGTACCCTACGAGCAGTACTTC
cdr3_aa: CAWSGTVPYEQYF

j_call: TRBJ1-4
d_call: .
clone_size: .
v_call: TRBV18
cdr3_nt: TGTGCCAGCTCTCGCAATCAGGGGCCTGGTGAAAAACTGTTTTTT
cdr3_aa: CASSRNQGPGEKLFF

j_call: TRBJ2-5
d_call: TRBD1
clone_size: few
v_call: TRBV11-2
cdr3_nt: TGTGCCAGCAGCTCCTGGACAGGGATGGGTGAAGAGACCCAGTACTTC
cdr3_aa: CASSSWTGMGEETQYF

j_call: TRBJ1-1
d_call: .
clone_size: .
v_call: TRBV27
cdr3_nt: TGTGCCAGCAGTTTAGGTCCCCCTACAGGTTTAAGGACTGAAGCTTTCTTT
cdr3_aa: CASSLGPPTGLRTEAFF

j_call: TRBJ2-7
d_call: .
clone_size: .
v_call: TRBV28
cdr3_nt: TGTGCCAGCAGTTCGGGAAGAAATTCATACGAGCAGTACTTC
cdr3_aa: CASSSGRNSYEQYF

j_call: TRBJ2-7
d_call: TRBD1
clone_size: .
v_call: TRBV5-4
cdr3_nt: TGTGCCAGCAGCCCCGGGACAGGGATCTACGAGCAGTACTTC
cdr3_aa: CASSPGTGIYEQYF

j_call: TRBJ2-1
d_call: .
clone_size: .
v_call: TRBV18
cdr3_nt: TGTGCCAGCTCACCCGGACTATTATACAATGAGCAGTTCTTC
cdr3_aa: CASSPGLLYNEQFF

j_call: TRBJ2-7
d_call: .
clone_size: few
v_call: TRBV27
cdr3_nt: TGTGCCAGCAGATACACTCCGGGGAGCGATAACGAGCAGTACTTC
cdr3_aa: CASRYTPGSDNEQYF

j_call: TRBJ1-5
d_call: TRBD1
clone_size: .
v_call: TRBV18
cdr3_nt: TGTGCCAGCTCACCACAGAGGACAGGGGGCGAGAATCAGCCCCAGCATTTT
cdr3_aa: CASSPQRTGGENQPQHF

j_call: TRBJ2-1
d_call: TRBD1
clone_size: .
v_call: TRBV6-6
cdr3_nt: TGTGCCAGCGGTACGACAGGGATTGCCGATGAGCAGTTCTTC
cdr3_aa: CASGTTGIADEQFF

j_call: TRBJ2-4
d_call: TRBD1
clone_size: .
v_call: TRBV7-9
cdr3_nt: TGTGCCAGCAGCAACCAGGACAGGGTAGAAAACATTCAGTACTTC
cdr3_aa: CASSNQDRVENIQYF

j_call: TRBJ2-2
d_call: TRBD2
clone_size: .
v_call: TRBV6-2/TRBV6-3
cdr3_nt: TGTGCCAGCATCCCCACACAGCGGGGGGACACCGGGGAGCTGTTTTTT
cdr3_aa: CASIPTQRGDTGELFF

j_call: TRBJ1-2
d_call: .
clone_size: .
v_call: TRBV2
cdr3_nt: TGTGCCAGCAGTGAGGGGCCCAACTATGGCTACACCTTC
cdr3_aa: CASSEGPNYGYTF

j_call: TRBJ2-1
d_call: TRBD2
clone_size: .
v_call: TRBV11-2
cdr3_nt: TGTGCCAGCAGCTTCGGGGGAGGGATCAATGAGCAGTTCTTC
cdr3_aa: CASSFGGGINEQFF

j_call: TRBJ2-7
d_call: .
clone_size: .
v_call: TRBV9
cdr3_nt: TGTGCCAGCAGCGACTCCGCAGGGGACGAGCAGTACTTC
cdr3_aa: CASSDSAGDEQYF

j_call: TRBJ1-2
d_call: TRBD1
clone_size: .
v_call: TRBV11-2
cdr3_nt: TGTGCCAGCAGCTTAGATCAGGGGGCGTACTATGGCTACACCTTC
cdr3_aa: CASSLDQGAYYGYTF

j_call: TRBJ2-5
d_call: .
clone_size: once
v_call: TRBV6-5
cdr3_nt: TGTGCCAGCAGTTACTCGGTTTGGCGGGGCCAAGAGACCCAGTACTTC
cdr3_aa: CASSYSVWRGQETQYF

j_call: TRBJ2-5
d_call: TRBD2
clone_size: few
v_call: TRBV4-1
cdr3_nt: TGCGCCAGCAGCCAAGATGGACTAGCGGGGGCGGGAGAGACCCAGTACTTC
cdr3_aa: CASSQDGLAGAGETQYF

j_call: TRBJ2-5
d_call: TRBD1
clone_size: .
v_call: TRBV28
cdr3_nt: TGTGCCAGCAGGAACAGGGGGCCAGGGACCCAGTACTTC
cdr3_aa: CASRNRGPGTQYF

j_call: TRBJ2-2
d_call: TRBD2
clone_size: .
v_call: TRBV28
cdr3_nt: TGTGCCAGCAGCTATCTAGCGGGACCCGGGGAGCTGTTTTTT
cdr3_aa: CASSYLAGPGELFF

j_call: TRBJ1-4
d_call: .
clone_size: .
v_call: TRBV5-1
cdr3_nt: TGCGCCAGCAGCCGGGGACACGTGAATGAAAAACTGTTTTTT
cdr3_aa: CASSRGHVNEKLFF

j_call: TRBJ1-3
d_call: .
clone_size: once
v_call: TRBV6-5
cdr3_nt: TGTGCCAGCAGTTACCGGGGGATTGGAAACACCATATATTTT
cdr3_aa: CASSYRGIGNTIYF

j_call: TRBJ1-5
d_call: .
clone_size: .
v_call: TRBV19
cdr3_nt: TGTGCCAGTAGTATGGTCGGAGGTTTATTCCATCAGCCCCAGCATTTT
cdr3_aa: CASSMVGGLFHQPQHF

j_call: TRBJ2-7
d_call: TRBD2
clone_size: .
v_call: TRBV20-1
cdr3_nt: TGCAGTGCTAGTGGGCTAGCGGGTGTCTCCTACGAGCAGTACTTC
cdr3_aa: CSASGLAGVSYEQYF

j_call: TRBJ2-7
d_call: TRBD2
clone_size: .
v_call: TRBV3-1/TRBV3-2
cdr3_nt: TGTGCCAGCAGCCAAGAACTAGCGGGAGGGTACGAGCAGTACTTC
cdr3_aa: CASSQELAGGYEQYF

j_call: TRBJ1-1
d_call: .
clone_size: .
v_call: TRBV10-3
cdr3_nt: TGTGCCATCAGGACAGAGAACACTGAAGCTTTCTTT
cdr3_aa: CAIRTENTEAFF

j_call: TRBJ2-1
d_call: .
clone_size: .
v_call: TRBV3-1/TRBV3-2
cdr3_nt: TGTGCCAGCAGCCCGACCCCGAGCGCCTACAATGAGCAGTTCTTC
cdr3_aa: CASSPTPSAYNEQFF

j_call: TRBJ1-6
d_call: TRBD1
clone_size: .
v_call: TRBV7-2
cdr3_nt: TGTGCCAGCAGCCATCAGCAGGGCACAGGGGGTTCACCCCTCCACTTT
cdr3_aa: CASSHQQGTGGSPLHF

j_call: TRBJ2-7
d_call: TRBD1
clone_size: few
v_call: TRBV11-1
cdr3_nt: TGTGCCAGCAGCTTAACAGGGGCGAGGTACGAGCAGTACTTC
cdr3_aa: CASSLTGARYEQYF

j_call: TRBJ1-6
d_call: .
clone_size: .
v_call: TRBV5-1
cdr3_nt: TGCGCCAGCACACAAGTTGCAGGGGCTAATTCACCCCTCCACTTT
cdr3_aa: CASTQVAGANSPLHF

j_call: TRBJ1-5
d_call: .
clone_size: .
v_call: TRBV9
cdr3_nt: TGTGCCAGCAGCCCCGAAGGGAGAAGCAATCAGCCCCAGCATTTT
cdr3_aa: CASSPEGRSNQPQHF

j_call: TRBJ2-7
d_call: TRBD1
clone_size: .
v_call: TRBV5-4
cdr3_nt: TGTGCCAGCAGTGGACAGGTGGGCGAGCAGTACTTC
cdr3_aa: CASSGQVGEQYF

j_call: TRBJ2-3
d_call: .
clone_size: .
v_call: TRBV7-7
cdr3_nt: TGTGCCAGCAGCCCGGGACTAGGACAGGGCACAGATACGCAGTATTTT
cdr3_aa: CASSPGLGQGTDTQYF

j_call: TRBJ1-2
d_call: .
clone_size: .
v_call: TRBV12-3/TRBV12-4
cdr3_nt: TGTGCCAGCAGTTTATCAGGGAGGTCAGGCTACACCTTC
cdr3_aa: CASSLSGRSGYTF

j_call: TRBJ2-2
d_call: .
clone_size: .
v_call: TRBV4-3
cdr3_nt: TGCGCCAGCAGCCAAGGTCGGAACACCGGGGAGCTGTTTTTT
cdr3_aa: CASSQGRNTGELFF

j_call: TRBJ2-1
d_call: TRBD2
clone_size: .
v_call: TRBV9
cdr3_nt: TGTGCCAGCAGCGTAGATAGCGGGGGCTACCGGGGTGAGCAGTTCTTC
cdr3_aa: CASSVDSGGYRGEQFF